One T cell receptor beta chain is described in this entry. Its antigen is as yet unknown. The sample is drawn from a study of T cell responses to AZD1222 COVID-19 vaccine. This table comes from immunoSEQ multiplex PCR, and its TCRdb copy is limited to in-frame clones, with some not included. The sample has about 120,000 clones, approximately 90% seen once. Overall study findings and caveats: Receipt of two AZD1222 doses was followed by a rise in Spike-specific TCR breadth and depth.

With 4 bases clipped from V and 6 bases from J, the junction kept 12 bases outside the gene matches. Germline values: CDR1 SGHAT, CDR2 FQNNGV. The CDR3 contains 16 residues. The rearrangement uses TRBV11-2 and TRBJ2-1; 7 bases line up with TRBD2. This specimen was peripheral blood, taken on day 0 of AZD1222 vaccination. The source is an adult in good health. The CDR3 nucleotides are TGTGCCAGCAGCTGGAGGACTAGAGGATTAGGCAATGAGCAGTTCTTC. This encodes CASSWRTRGLGNEQFF.